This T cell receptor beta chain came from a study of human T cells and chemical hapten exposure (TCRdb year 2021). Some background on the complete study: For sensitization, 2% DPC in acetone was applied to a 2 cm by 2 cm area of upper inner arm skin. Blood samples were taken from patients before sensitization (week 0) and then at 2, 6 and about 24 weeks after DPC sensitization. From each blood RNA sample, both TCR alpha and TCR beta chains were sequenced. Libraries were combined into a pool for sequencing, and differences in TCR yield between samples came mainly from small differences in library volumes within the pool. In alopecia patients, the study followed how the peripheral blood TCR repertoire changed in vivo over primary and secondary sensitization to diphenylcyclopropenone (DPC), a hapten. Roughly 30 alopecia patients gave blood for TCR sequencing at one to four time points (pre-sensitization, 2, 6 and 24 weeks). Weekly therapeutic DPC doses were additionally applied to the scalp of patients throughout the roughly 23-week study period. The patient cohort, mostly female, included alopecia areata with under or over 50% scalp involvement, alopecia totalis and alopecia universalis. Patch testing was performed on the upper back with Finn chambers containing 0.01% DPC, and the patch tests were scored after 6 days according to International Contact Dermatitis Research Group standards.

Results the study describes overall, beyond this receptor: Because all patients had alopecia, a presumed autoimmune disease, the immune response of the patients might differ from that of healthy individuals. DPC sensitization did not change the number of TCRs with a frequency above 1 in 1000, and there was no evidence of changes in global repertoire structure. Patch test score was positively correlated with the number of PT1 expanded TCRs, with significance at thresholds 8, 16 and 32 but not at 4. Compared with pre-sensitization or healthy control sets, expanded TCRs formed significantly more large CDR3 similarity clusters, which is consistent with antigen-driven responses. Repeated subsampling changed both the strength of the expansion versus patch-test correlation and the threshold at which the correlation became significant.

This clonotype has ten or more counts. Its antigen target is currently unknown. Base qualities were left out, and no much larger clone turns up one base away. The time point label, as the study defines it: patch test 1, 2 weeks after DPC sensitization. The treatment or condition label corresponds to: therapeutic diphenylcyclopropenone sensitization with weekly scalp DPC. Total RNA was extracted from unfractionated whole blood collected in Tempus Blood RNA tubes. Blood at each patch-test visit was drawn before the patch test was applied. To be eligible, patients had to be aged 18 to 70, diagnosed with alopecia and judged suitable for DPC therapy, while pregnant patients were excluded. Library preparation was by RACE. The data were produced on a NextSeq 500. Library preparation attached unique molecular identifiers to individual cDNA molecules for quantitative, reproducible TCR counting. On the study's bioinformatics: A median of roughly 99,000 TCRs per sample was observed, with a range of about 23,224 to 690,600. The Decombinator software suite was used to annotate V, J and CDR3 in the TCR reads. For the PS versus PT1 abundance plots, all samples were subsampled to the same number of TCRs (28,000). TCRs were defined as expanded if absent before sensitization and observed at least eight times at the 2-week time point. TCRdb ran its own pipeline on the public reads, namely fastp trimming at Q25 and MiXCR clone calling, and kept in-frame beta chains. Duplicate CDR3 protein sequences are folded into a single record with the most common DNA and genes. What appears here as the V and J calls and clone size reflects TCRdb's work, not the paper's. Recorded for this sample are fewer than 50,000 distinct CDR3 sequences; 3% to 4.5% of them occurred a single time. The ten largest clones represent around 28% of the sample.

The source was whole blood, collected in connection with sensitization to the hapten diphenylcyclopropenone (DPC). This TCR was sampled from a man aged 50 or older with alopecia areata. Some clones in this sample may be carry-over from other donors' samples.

CDR3 protein: CSVEEQGRADTQYF. The DNA sequence is as follows: TGCAGCGTTGAAGAACAGGGGAGAGCAGATACGCAGTATTTT. This receptor chain uses TRBV29-1 and TRBJ2-3, with 7 middle bases fitting TRBD1. Inclusive of the bounding cysteine and phenylalanine, the CDR3 is 14 residues long. The only DNA kept is the CDR3, 42 bases in frame from the first base. The germline V end is reduced by 0 bases and the J end by 4 bases; junction bases left unmatched: 4. The germline V gene sets CDR1 to SQVTM and CDR2 to ANQGSEA.